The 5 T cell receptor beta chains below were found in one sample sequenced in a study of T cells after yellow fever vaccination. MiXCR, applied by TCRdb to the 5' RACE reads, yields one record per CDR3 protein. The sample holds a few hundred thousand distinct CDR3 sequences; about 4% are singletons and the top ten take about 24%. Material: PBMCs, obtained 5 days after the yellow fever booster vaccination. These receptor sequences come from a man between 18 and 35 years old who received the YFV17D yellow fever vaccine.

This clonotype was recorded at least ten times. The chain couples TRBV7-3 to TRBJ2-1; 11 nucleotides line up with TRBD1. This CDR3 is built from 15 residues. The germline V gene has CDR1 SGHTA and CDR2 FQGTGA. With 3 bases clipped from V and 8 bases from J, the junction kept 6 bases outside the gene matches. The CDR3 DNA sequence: TGTGCCAGCAGCTTTGGGACAGGGGGTTACGATGAGCAGTTCTTC. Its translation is CASSFGTGGYDEQFF.

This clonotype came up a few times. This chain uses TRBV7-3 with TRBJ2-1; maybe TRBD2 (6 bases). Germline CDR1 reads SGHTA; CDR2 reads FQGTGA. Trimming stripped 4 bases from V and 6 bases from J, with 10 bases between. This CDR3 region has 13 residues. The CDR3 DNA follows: TGTGCCAGCAGCTCTATCGGGGGCAATGAGCAGTTCTTC. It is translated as CASSSIGGNEQFF. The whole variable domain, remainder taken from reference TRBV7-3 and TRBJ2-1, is GAGVSQTPSNKVTEKGKYVELRCDPISGHTALYWYRQSLGQGPEFLIYFQGTGAADDSGLPNDRFFAVRPEGSVSTLKIQRTERGDSAVYLCASSSIGGNEQFFGPGTRLTVL.

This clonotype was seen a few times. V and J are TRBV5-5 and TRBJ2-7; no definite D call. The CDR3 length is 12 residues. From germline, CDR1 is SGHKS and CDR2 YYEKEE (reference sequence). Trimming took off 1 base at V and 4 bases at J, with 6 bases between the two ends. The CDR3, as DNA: TGTGCCAGCAGCTTGTCCAGTTACGAGCAGTACGTC. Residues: CASSLSSYEQYV.

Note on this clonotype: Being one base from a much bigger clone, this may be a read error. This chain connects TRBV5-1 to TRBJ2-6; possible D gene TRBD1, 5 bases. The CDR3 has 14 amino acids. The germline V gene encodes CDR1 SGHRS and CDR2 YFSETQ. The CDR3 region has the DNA TGCGCCAGCAGCTTGGGCTCTGGGGCCAACGTCCCGACTTTC. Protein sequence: CASSLGSGANVPTF. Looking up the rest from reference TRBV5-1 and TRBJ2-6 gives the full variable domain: KAGVTQTPRYLIKTRGQQVTLSCSPISGHRSVSWYQQTPGQGLQFLFEYFSETQRNKGNFPGRFSGRQFSNSRSEMNVSTLELGDSALYLCASSLGSGANVPTFGAGSRLTVL.

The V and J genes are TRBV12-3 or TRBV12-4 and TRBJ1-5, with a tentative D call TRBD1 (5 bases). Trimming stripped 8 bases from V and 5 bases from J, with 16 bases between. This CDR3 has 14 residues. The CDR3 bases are TGTGCCAGCTCGACTACGACAGAGCATCAGCCCCAGCATTTT. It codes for CASSTTTEHQPQHF.